This TCR beta chain was identified during a study of blood T cell repertoires in COVID-19. With 5 bases clipped from V and 3 bases from J, the junction kept 5 bases outside the gene matches. Per the germline V gene, CDR1 is SGHAT and CDR2 is FQNNGV. CDR3 length: 15 residues. The method was immunoSEQ multiplex PCR; TCRdb's version includes in-frame clones alone and lacks a portion of them. The table includes 150,000 to 200,000 clones, approximately 80% detected once. The chain employs TRBV11-2 and TRBJ1-2, with 11 nucleotides matching TRBD1. Sequencing input: peripheral blood. This sequence originates from a man aged 45-60 years who had recovered from COVID-19. The CDR3 here is CASSHTDRGHYGYTF. In DNA, the CDR3 is TGTGCCAGCAGCCATACGGACAGGGGGCACTATGGCTACACCTTC.